This is a list of T cell receptor beta chains from one sample in a study of blood T cell repertoires in COVID-19. Repertoires were generated with immunoSEQ multiplex PCR, while TCRdb's copy carries only in-frame clones and drops some. Of 84,000 or so clones in the sample, 87% are singletons; the top ten hold roughly 5.4%. Input material: peripheral blood. Source of these receptors: a man in his 60s with acute or convalescent COVID-19. The CDR3 runs from the conserved cysteine through the conserved F or W. Fields, in order: V gene, clone size, CDR3 protein. Some rows mark clone size as missing; the rest say once, few, many or name a class of expanded clone.

v_gene: TRBV10-3
abundance: once
CDR3aa: CAAGQGRGNTEAFF

v_gene: TRBV7-2
abundance: -
CDR3aa: CASSSGRVNTEAFF

v_gene: TRBV14
abundance: once
CDR3aa: CASSPWASGYQETQYF

v_gene: TRBV19
abundance: -
CDR3aa: CASSIGAGMNTEAFF

v_gene: TRBV28
abundance: -
CDR3aa: CASSVRSGDEQFF

v_gene: TRBV7-2
abundance: -
CDR3aa: CVSRLGRYEQFF

v_gene: TRBV30
abundance: -
CDR3aa: CAWAAWDYNEKLFF

v_gene: TRBV30
abundance: -
CDR3aa: CAWTLGQLSGNTIYF

v_gene: TRBV3-1/TRBV3-2
abundance: few
CDR3aa: CASSQGSPRSLYGYTF

v_gene: TRBV7-6
abundance: -
CDR3aa: CASSLTGTSGGVNEQFF

v_gene: TRBV5-1
abundance: -
CDR3aa: CASSFSGDSSYNEQFF

v_gene: TRBV5-6
abundance: -
CDR3aa: CASSTSQGGTEAFF

v_gene: TRBV3-1/TRBV3-2
abundance: -
CDR3aa: CASSQGLPPRDTQYF

v_gene: TRBV21-1
abundance: -
CDR3aa: CASSKSGCVRQGLMNGNQPQHF

v_gene: TRBV10-3
abundance: -
CDR3aa: CAISEELNTEAFF

v_gene: TRBV6-5
abundance: -
CDR3aa: CASSPEEGASTEAFF

v_gene: TRBV10-2
abundance: -
CDR3aa: CASSATGKGYGYTF

v_gene: TRBV18
abundance: once
CDR3aa: CASSPNGVVGLSGNTEAFF

v_gene: TRBV11-2
abundance: once
CDR3aa: CASSDRDSGNYGYTF

v_gene: TRBV7-8
abundance: -
CDR3aa: CASSRVEVVADTQYF

v_gene: TRBV4-3
abundance: -
CDR3aa: CASSQDTNYEQYF

v_gene: TRBV7-3
abundance: -
CDR3aa: CASSPRSSGSGGELFF

v_gene: TRBV19
abundance: -
CDR3aa: CASSMTSGTYNEQFF

v_gene: TRBV6-6
abundance: -
CDR3aa: CASSSSGLAANIQYF

v_gene: TRBV7-2
abundance: -
CDR3aa: CASSPRDRGIHNEQFF

v_gene: TRBV7-2
abundance: -
CDR3aa: CASSLISGVGPTGELFF

v_gene: TRBV5-8
abundance: -
CDR3aa: CASSLRDRAFNEQFF

v_gene: TRBV5-4
abundance: -
CDR3aa: CASSRWLANNEQFF

v_gene: TRBV19
abundance: -
CDR3aa: CASSPRTGVHTEAFF

v_gene: TRBV6-5
abundance: -
CDR3aa: CASSRQPGGNYGYTF

v_gene: TRBV5-1
abundance: -
CDR3aa: CASSFGGTGGEGYTF

v_gene: TRBV19
abundance: -
CDR3aa: CASRGASGYTF

v_gene: TRBV27
abundance: -
CDR3aa: CASSLLGSGSSYNEQFF

v_gene: TRBV4-3
abundance: -
CDR3aa: CASSDRDRGPHQPQHF

v_gene: TRBV3-1/TRBV3-2
abundance: few
CDR3aa: CASSQNLAGGPGDEQYF

v_gene: TRBV30
abundance: -
CDR3aa: CAWSGRGGNTEAFF

v_gene: TRBV7-9
abundance: once
CDR3aa: CASSRQGTEAFF

v_gene: TRBV7-2
abundance: -
CDR3aa: CASSLESGLAISTYEQYF